Each of the 16 T cell receptor beta chains below was sequenced from the same sample in a study of OX40 agonist ivuxolimab in advanced cancers. Only in-frame clones appear in the TCRdb table, and some are missing; sequencing was by immunoSEQ multiplex PCR. This sample has roughly 86,000 clones, with 75% to 95% found just once. The sample was CD4+ or CD8+ T cells sorted from blood, taken in a trial of the OX40 agonist ivuxolimab. Source of these receptors: an adult with an advanced solid tumor such as melanoma, head and neck, liver or kidney cancer.

This chain links TRBV27 with TRBJ2-7; D call uncertain. Germline V CDR1 and CDR2: MNHEY, SMNVEV (reference sequence). Trimming cost V 6 bases and J 6 bases, with 18 bases left between them. There are 14 residues in the CDR3. This CDR3 is CASRTNLGVGEQYF. The CDR3 DNA is TGTGCCAGCAGGACGAACTTAGGAGTGGGCGAGCAGTACTTC.

The chain couples TRBV19 to TRBJ2-3, with TRBD2 identical over 7 bases. Germline V lookup: CDR1 LNHDA, CDR2 SQIVND (reference sequence). This CDR3 comprises 14 residues. V dropped 4 bases and J dropped 4; count of bases not matched to a gene: 5. DNA for the CDR3: TGTGCCAGTAGTAGACTAGCCCGGGCAGATACGCAGTATTTT. It yields the protein CASSRLARADTQYF.

This clone came up once. The chain carries TRBV28 and TRBJ2-7; D unresolved. Germline loops: CDR1 MDHEN, CDR2 SYDVKM. The V gene lost 6 bases and the J gene lost 4 bases, with 7 bases spanning the gap. The length of the CDR3 is 11 residues. For the CDR3, the DNA is TGTGCCAGCAGGGGTGGGTACGAGCAGTACTTC. Translated: CASRGGYEQYF.

The chain links TRBV4-3 to TRBJ2-3; tentatively, D is TRBD1 (5 bases). The CDR3 contains 16 residues. The germline V gene has CDR1 LGHNA and CDR2 YSLEER. Trimming removed 1 base at V and 0 bases at J, with 11 bases between. CDR3 loop: CASSQGGGPSTDTQYF. The CDR3 DNA reads as TGCGCCAGCAGCCAAGGGGGCGGACCGAGCACAGATACGCAGTATTTT.

The chain has TRBV28 and TRBJ1-2; TRBD1 aligns across 7 bases. The germline gives CDR1 MDHEN, CDR2 SYDVKM. The junction had 8 bases not matched to a gene; V was cut back by 4 bases and J by 6 bases. This CDR3 has 14 amino acids. The CDR3 DNA follows: TGTGCCAGCAGTTCGGGACAGAGGGGGAATGGCTACACCTTC. Residues: CASSSGQRGNGYTF.

The chain joins TRBV5-1 to TRBJ2-7, with TRBD2 as a possible D gene (5 bases). V was pared by 2 bases and J by 1 base, with 7 bases between. The V gene's germline CDR1 is SGHRS and CDR2 YFSETQ. The CDR3 consists of 13 residues. The CDR3 spells CASSFGVSYEQYF. In nucleotides, the CDR3 is TGCGCCAGCAGCTTCGGGGTTTCCTACGAGCAGTACTTC.

V gene TRBV2 combines with J gene TRBJ1-2, with a weak D call TRBD1 (6 bases). Germline CDR1 SNHLY, CDR2 FYNNEI. With 6 bases removed from V and 11 bases from J, the gap between germline ends came to 22 bases. CDR3 size: 14 residues. The CDR3 DNA reads as TGTGCCAGCAGGGAGACGGGCGGGGGCGGTGGATACACCTTC. This encodes CASRETGGGGGYTF.

The CDR3 DNA is TGCGCCAGCAGCCCTCTTGGGAGCCTCTACGAGCAGTACTTC. Residues: CASSPLGSLYEQYF. This chain uses TRBV5-1 with TRBJ2-7, with D maybe TRBD2 (5 bases). With 4 bases removed from V and 3 bases from J, the gap between germline ends came to 14 bases. This CDR3 comprises 14 residues. The germline V gene has CDR1 SGHRS and CDR2 YFSETQ.

In its sample, this clone was seen a few times. The rearrangement uses TRBV6-5 and TRBJ1-6; the D is unclear. The CDR3 runs to 15 residues. Per the germline V gene, CDR1 is MNHEY and CDR2 is SVGAGI. V was clipped by 1 base and J by 7 bases, with 11 bases between them. The CDR3 loop is CASSYLGGLNSPLHF. For the CDR3, the DNA is TGTGCCAGCAGTTACTTAGGCGGACTAAATTCACCCCTCCACTTT.

The chain carries TRBV5-7 and TRBJ2-6; D possibly corresponds to TRBD1 (6 bases). TRBV5-7 counts as an open reading frame of uncertain function. The CDR3 is made up of 18 amino acids. V lost 0 bases and J lost 0, with 13 bases in between. CDR3 region: CASSLGQVLSSGANVLTF. The CDR3 nucleotides are TGTGCCAGCAGCTTGGGACAGGTCCTTAGCTCTGGGGCCAACGTCCTGACTTTC.

This clone was picked up one time. The chain combines TRBV5-1 with TRBJ2-3, with D possibly being TRBD2 (5 bases). V lost 4 bases and J lost 2, with 20 bases in between. The CDR3 is 17 residues long. Germline V gives CDR1 SGHRS, CDR2 YFSETQ. Here the CDR3 DNA reads TGCGCCAGCAGCCCGGCCGTTGGAGGTTTCAACACAGATACGCAGTATTTT. It translates to CASSPAVGGFNTDTQYF.

This sequence joins TRBV6-6 and TRBJ1-2, with D possibly matching TRBD1 (6 bases). V gave up 6 bases and J gave up 4 bases, with 12 bases separating them. Germline lookup yields CDR1 MNHNY and CDR2 SVGAGI (reference sequence). The CDR3 totals 13 residues. CDR3 sequence reads: CASRQTGSYGYTF. The DNA of the CDR3 is TGTGCCAGCAGACAGACAGGATCCTATGGCTACACCTTC.

This sequence joins TRBV5-1 and TRBJ2-1, with D uncertain. V was clipped by 6 bases and J by 5 bases, with 15 bases between them. Germline V gene data show CDR1 as SGHRS and CDR2 as YFSETQ. The length of the CDR3 is 14 residues. CDR3 region: CASKEGQTNNEQFF. CDR3 nucleotide sequence: TGCGCCAGCAAAGAAGGGCAAACCAACAATGAGCAGTTCTTC.

The chain couples TRBV27 to TRBJ2-7; no firm D call. The germline CDR1 and CDR2 sequences are MNHEY and SMNVEV (reference sequence). This CDR3 contains 11 residues. With 4 bases removed from V and 3 bases from J, the gap between germline ends came to 4 bases. Written as DNA, the CDR3 is TGTGCCAGCAGTTCCAACTACGAGCAGTACTTC. Translated, it gives CASSSNYEQYF.

The chain uses TRBV28 and TRBJ2-5; D unclear. Between the trimmed V and J ends, which lost 6 bases and 2 bases, there was a span of 1 base. The CDR3 length is 10 residues. Germline V gene lookup returns CDR1 MDHEN and CDR2 SYDVKM. CDR3 DNA: TGTGCCAGCAGACAAGAGACCCAGTACTTC. Amino acid sequence: CASRQETQYF. Supplemented by reference TRBV28 and TRBJ2-5, the full variable domain reads DVKVTQSSRYLVKRTGEKVFLECVQDMDHENMFWYRQDPGLGLRLIYFSYDVKMKEKGDIPEGYSVSREKKERFSLILESASTNQTSMYLCASRQETQYFGPGTRLLVL.

CDR3 nucleotides: TGTGCCAGCAGCTCATCGGGTACCGCAGAGCCCCAGCATTTT. Protein product: CASSSSGTAEPQHF. The chain combines TRBV5-6 with TRBJ1-5; D unresolved. V lost 3 bases and J lost 8, with 15 bases in between. CDR1 is SGHDT, CDR2 YYEEEE, per germline. The CDR3 sequence is 14 residues long. The whole variable domain, remainder taken from reference TRBV5-6 and TRBJ1-5, is DAGVTQSPTHLIKTRGQQVTLRCSPKSGHDTVSWYQQALGQGPQFIFQYYEEEERQRGNFPDRFSGHQFPNYSSELNVNALLLGDSALYLCASSSSGTAEPQHFGDGTRLSIL.